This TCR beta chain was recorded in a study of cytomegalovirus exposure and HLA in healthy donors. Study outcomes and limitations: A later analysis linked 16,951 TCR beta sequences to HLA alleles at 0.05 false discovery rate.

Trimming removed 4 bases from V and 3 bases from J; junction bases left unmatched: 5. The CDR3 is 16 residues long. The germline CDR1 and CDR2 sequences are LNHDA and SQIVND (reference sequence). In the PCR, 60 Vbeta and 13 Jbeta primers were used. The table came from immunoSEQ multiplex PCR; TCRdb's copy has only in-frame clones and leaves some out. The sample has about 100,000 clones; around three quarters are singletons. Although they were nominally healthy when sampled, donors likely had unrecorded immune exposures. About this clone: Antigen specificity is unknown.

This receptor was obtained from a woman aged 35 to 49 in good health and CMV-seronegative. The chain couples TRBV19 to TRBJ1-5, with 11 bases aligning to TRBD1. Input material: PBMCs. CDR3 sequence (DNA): TGTGCCAGTAGTAGAGGGACAGGGGGATTCAATCAGCCCCAGCATTTT. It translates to CASSRGTGGFNQPQHF.